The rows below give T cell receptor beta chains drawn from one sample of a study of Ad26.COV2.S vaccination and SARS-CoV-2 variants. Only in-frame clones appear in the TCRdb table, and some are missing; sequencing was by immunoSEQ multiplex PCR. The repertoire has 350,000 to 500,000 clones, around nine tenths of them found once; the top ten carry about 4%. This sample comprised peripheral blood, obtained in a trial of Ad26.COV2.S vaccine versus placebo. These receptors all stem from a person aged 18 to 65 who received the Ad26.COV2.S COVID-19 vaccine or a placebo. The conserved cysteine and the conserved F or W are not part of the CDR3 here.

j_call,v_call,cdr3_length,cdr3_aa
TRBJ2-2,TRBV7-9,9,ASSPTGELF
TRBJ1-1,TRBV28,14,ASTRWTGIMNTEAF
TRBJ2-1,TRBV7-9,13,ASSSLIQTGVEQF
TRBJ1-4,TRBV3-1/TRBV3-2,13,ASSQMGQRNEKLF
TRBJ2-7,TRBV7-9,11,ASGAGASYEQY
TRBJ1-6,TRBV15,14,ATSRDRHTYNSPLH
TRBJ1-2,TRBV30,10,AWSGTYYGYT
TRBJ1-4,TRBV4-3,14,ASSPGQGQFNEKLF
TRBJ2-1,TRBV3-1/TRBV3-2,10,ASSQVGGEQF
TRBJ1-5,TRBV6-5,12,ASSYGGTQQPQH
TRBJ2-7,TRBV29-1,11,SVTGGITYEQY
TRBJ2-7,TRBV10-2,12,ASSKTSGSYEQY
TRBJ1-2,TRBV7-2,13,ASSPRQGAHYGYT
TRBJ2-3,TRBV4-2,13,ASSPSNGQADTQY
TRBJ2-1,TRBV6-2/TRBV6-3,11,ASSRGVYNEQF
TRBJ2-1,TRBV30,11,ARSTGQDNEQF
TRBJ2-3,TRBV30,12,AWAGQGNTDTQY
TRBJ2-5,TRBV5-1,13,ASSYRQGGQETQY
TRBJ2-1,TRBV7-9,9,ASGAGNEQF
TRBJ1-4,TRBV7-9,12,ASSLVYTNEKLF
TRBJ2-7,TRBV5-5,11,ASSLQGTHEQY
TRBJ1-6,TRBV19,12,ASKRGGESSPLH
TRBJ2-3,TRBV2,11,AISPLIADTQY
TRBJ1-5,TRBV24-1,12,ATAEQGEVQPQH
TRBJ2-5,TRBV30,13,AWSTGTGAQETQY
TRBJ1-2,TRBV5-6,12,ASSYEDRAPGYT
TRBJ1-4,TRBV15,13,ATSTWGGVNEKLF
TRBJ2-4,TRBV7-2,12,ASSTRLAKNIQY
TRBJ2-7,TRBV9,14,ASSPHERGSSYEQY
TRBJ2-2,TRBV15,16,ATSSDQFGHSNTGELF
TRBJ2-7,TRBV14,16,ASSPRTGGPLGAGEQY
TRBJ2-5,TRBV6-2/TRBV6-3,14,ASSSPRYAYQETQY
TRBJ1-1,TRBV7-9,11,ASSLDRTPEAF
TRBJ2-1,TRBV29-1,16,SVVGLAVPRSSYNEQF
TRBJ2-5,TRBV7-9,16,ASSLGISGSKRRETQY
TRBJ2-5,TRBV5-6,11,ASSLAGRETQY
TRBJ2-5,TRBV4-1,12,ASSLWGTQETQY
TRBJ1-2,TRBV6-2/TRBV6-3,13,ASSYSGGGAYGYT
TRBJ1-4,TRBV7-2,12,ASSKTGRGEKLF